Below, 17 T cell receptor beta chains from the same sample are listed, as sequenced in a study of blood T cell repertoires in COVID-19. Sequenced by immunoSEQ multiplex PCR; TCRdb stores in-frame clones only, minus some. Among more than 95,000 clones listed, 89% were seen once. The sample comprised peripheral blood. These receptors all come from a woman over 75 in a cohort sampled during active COVID-19.

The CDR3 bases are TGTGCCAGTAGTACCGGGGGTCAAGAGACCCAGTACTTC. Amino acids: CASSTGGQETQYF. The genes are TRBV19 and TRBJ2-5, with D possibly TRBD2 on 6 matching bases. The V end lost 4 bases, the J end lost 2 bases, and 8 bases lay between the germline ends. CDR3 length equals 13 residues. The germline V gene encodes CDR1 LNHDA and CDR2 SQIVND (reference sequence). The variable domain in full, completed from reference TRBV19 and TRBJ2-5, reads DGGITQSPKYLFRKEGQNVTLSCEQNLNHDAMYWYRQDPGQGLRLIYYSQIVNDFQKGDIAEGYSVSREKKESFPLTVTSAQKNPTAFYLCASSTGGQETQYFGPGTRLLVL.

In this sample, this clone turned up once. The chain has TRBV27 and TRBJ2-7; TRBD1 aligns across 7 bases. CDR3 length: 14 residues. The V segment lost 5 bases and the J segment 3 bases; nucleotides outside the gene matches: 7. Germline CDR1 is MNHEY and CDR2 is SMNVEV (reference sequence). The CDR3, as DNA: TGTGCCAGCAGTCCCCAGGGACAGAACTACGAGCAGTACTTC. This translates into CASSPQGQNYEQYF.

The chain combines TRBV7-2 with TRBJ2-3; TRBD2 matches at 9 bases. CDR3 length: 14 residues. Trimming took 10 bases from V and 0 from J; bases not matched to a gene: 5. Germline V gene data show CDR1 as SGHTA and CDR2 as FQGNSA. The chain's CDR3 is CATKTSGSTDTQYF. CDR3 in DNA: TGTGCCACCAAGACTAGCGGCAGCACAGATACGCAGTATTTT.

The chain has TRBV7-9 and TRBJ2-4; tentatively, D is TRBD1 (5 bases). Germline CDR1 and CDR2: SEHNR and FQNEAQ (reference sequence). The CDR3 length is 15 residues. V gave up 1 base and J gave up 0 bases, with 7 bases separating them. This CDR3 is CASSLDRLAKNIQYF. CDR3 sequence (DNA): TGTGCCAGCAGCTTAGACAGGTTAGCCAAAAACATTCAGTACTTC. The full variable domain, its missing parts supplied by reference TRBV7-9 and TRBJ2-4, is DTGVSQNPRHKITKRGQNVTFRCDPISEHNRLYWYRQTLGQGPEFLTYFQNEAQLEKSRLLSDRFSAERPKGSFSTLEIQRTEQGDSAMYLCASSLDRLAKNIQYFGAGTRLSVL.

The chain is built from TRBV11-1 and TRBJ2-5; D uncertain. This CDR3 is built from 12 residues. From germline, CDR1 is SGHAT and CDR2 FQDESV (reference sequence). The V end lost 1 base, the J end lost 8 bases, and 8 bases lay between the germline ends. The CDR3 here is CASSLGSGTQYF. Written as DNA, the CDR3 is TGTGCCAGCAGCTTAGGTTCCGGTACCCAGTACTTC.

The chain recombines TRBV12-3 or TRBV12-4 with TRBJ1-3; D gene uncertain. The CDR3 length is 12 residues. V lost 7 bases and J lost 9, with 13 bases in between. CDR3 region: CASISLTSTIYF. The DNA of the CDR3 is TGTGCCAGCATTTCTCTGACAAGCACCATATATTTT.

The chain recombines TRBV5-1 with TRBJ1-1; D gene ambiguous. V shed 0 bases and J shed 0 bases, with 12 bases lying between them. Germline V lookup: CDR1 SGHRS, CDR2 YFSETQ. CDR3 length equals 16 residues. The chain's CDR3 is CASSLAGGPMNTEAFF. The CDR3 nucleotides are TGCGCCAGCAGCTTGGCAGGTGGCCCGATGAACACTGAAGCTTTCTTT.

This clone was seen a few times. CDR3 protein: CASSLGLDYEQFF. The CDR3 coding sequence is TGTGCCAGCAGCTTAGGACTAGACTATGAGCAGTTCTTC. The genes are TRBV11-3 and TRBJ2-1, with a tentative D call TRBD2 (6 bases). Germline CDR1 and CDR2: SGHNT and YENEEA. V lost 1 base and J lost 8, with 9 bases in between. This CDR3 has 13 residues.

The V call is TRBV7-2, the J call TRBJ2-3; TRBD2 agrees at 7 bases. V shed 5 bases and J 5 bases; nucleotides not matched to a gene: 10. CDR1 and CDR2 (germline): SGHTA, FQGNSA. The CDR3 is made up of 15 amino acids. The CDR3 here is CASSPHRTRGDTQYF. CDR3 coding DNA: TGTGCCAGCAGCCCCCACAGGACTAGGGGAGATACGCAGTATTTT.

The chain uses TRBV18 and TRBJ2-5; no firm D call. CDR3 length equals 13 residues. Germline values: CDR1 KGHSH, CDR2 LQKENI. Between the trimmed V and J ends, which lost 0 bases and 3 bases, there was a span of 5 bases. CDR3 in DNA: TGTGCCAGCTCACCACCCCCCGAAGAGACCCAGTACTTC. It specifies CASSPPPEETQYF.

The chain is built from TRBV4-1 and TRBJ1-1; weak D call: TRBD1 (5 bases). Germline V gene data show CDR1 as MGHRA and CDR2 as YSYEKL. The length of the CDR3 is 15 residues. The germline V and J ends were trimmed by 5 bases and 1 base, with 14 bases remaining between them. The CDR3 DNA reads as TGCGCCAGCAGCATGGGGGGACTAGAGAACACTGAAGCTTTCTTT. It is translated as CASSMGGLENTEAFF.

This chain joins TRBV10-3 and TRBJ2-3; 10 positions match TRBD2. Germline lookup yields CDR1 ENHRY and CDR2 SYGVKD. The CDR3 is made up of 16 amino acids. Trimming removed 0 bases from V and 0 bases from J; junction bases left unmatched: 0. The CDR3 DNA follows: TGTGCCATCAGTGAGTCGGGACTAGCGAGCACAGATACGCAGTATTTT. Translated: CAISESGLASTDTQYF.

The V and J genes are TRBV7-8 and TRBJ2-1; D might be TRBD1 (5 bases). CDR1 SGHVS and CDR2 FQNEAQ come from the germline V gene. The CDR3 has 16 amino acids. Trimming removed 5 bases from V and 0 bases from J, with 14 bases in between. DNA for the CDR3: TGTGCCAGCAGCCCAGGGCTCACGAGCTCCTACAATGAGCAGTTCTTC. The encoded protein is CASSPGLTSSYNEQFF.

As for this clone: Germline and junction disagree at one end, which may indicate a read error. The chain carries TRBV28 and TRBJ2-5; TRBD2 aligns across 12 bases. This CDR3 spans 15 amino acids. CDR1 is MDHEN, CDR2 SYDVKM, per germline. The CDR3 sequence: CASRERLAGEETQYF. The CDR3 DNA is TGTGCCAGCAGGGAACGACTAGCGGGAGAAGAAACCCAGTACTTC.

The J gene is TRBJ1-4, the V gene TRBV5-1; D not resolved. This CDR3 contains 15 residues. CDR1 and CDR2 (germline): SGHRS, YFSETQ. V dropped 6 bases and J dropped 2 bases, with 14 bases sitting between them. The DNA for the CDR3 is TGCGCCAGCAAGGAAGGAGGGATCACTAATGAAAAACTGTTTTTT. Residues: CASKEGGITNEKLFF.

The chain is built from TRBV6-5 and TRBJ2-7, with D maybe TRBD2 (5 bases). This CDR3 has 15 residues. CDR1 MNHEY and CDR2 SVGAGI come from the germline V gene. Trimming cost V 5 bases and J 2 bases, with 16 bases left between them. CDR3: CASSPARGNAYEQYF. CDR3 nucleotides: TGTGCCAGCAGTCCTGCGAGAGGGAACGCCTACGAGCAGTACTTC.

This clone was observed a single time. This sequence joins TRBV30 and TRBJ1-5; tentatively, D is TRBD1 (6 bases). This CDR3 comprises 13 residues. V lost 2 bases and J 6 bases, leaving 11 bases between the germline ends. From germline, CDR1 is GTSNPN and CDR2 SVGIG (reference sequence). The CDR3 coding sequence is TGTGCCTGGAGTCACAGGGCGGGTCAGCCCCAGCATTTT. This sequence encodes CAWSHRAGQPQHF. Combining the CDR3 with reference TRBV30 and TRBJ1-5 gives the whole variable domain SQTIHQWPATLVQPVGSPLSLECTVEGTSNPNLYWYRQAAGRGLQLLFYSVGIGQISSEVPQNLSASRPQDRQFILSSKKLLLSDSGFYLCAWSHRAGQPQHFGDGTRLSIL.